The 24 T cell receptor beta chains below all came from one sample that was sequenced in a study of blood T cell repertoires in COVID-19. TCRdb's table, derived via immunoSEQ multiplex PCR, lists solely in-frame clones and lacks some. The sample yields 90,000 to 120,000 clones, about 86% seen once. The sequenced sample was PBMCs or T cells enriched from blood (not recorded which). These receptors originate from a woman aged 50 to 60 who had recovered from COVID-19.

This clone was seen only once. CDR3 sequence (DNA): TGTGCCAGCAGTTTAGGGCGGGAGGTGGTTGAGCAGTTCTTC. It translates to CASSLGREVVEQFF. The chain combines TRBV27 with TRBJ2-1, with 8 bases aligning to TRBD2. The CDR3 extends over 14 amino acids. With 2 bases clipped from V and 9 bases from J, the junction kept 6 bases outside the gene matches. CDR1 and CDR2 (germline): MNHEY, SMNVEV (reference sequence).

The chain employs TRBV11-2 and TRBJ2-7; 8 bases agree with TRBD2. With 5 bases clipped from V and 0 bases from J, the junction kept 15 bases outside the gene matches. Germline lookup yields CDR1 SGHAT and CDR2 FQNNGV. The CDR3 consists of 18 residues. CDR3 DNA sequence: TGTGCCAGCAGCCCAGGCGGACTAGCCCCAGCCCACTCCTACGAGCAGTACTTC. This translates into CASSPGGLAPAHSYEQYF. The variable domain in full, completed from reference TRBV11-2 and TRBJ2-7, reads EAGVAQSPRYKIIEKRQSVAFWCNPISGHATLYWYQQILGQGPKLLIQFQNNGVVDDSQLPKDRFSAERLKGVDSTLKIQPAKLEDSAVYLCASSPGGLAPAHSYEQYFGPGTRLTVT.

J is TRBJ2-7 and V is TRBV7-6, with a possible D match to TRBD2 (6 bases). Deletions cut 8 bases from V and 3 bases from J, with 17 bases between. CDR1 is SGHVS, CDR2 FNYEAQ, per germline. There are 14 residues in the CDR3. The CDR3 region has the DNA TGTGCCAGCGGCTCGGGGGTTAGTTTCTACGAGCAGTACTTC. Protein product: CASGSGVSFYEQYF.

V gene TRBV28 combines with J gene TRBJ2-7, with TRBD1 as a possible D gene (6 bases). The germline V gene has CDR1 MDHEN and CDR2 SYDVKM. V was cut by 3 bases and J by 0 bases, with 21 bases left in between. The CDR3 is 18 residues long. The DNA for the CDR3 is TGTGCCAGCAGTTTCCTAAAAACCCGGGACACGATCTCCTACGAGCAGTACTTC. Its protein product is CASSFLKTRDTISYEQYF.

In its sample, this clone was seen a few times. The chain employs TRBV28 and TRBJ1-1; 9 bases map to TRBD1. The J segment lost 2 bases and the V segment lost 11 bases, leaving 6 bases of the junction unmatched. The CDR3 length is 13 residues. CDR1 is MDHEN and CDR2 is SYDVKM in the germline V gene. The CDR3 DNA sequence: TGTGCCGGATCGACAGGGGGAAACACTGAAGCTTTCTTT. It specifies CAGSTGGNTEAFF.

The V gene is TRBV18, the J gene TRBJ2-5; D ambiguous. V gave up 3 bases and J gave up 4 bases, with 6 bases separating them. Germline CDR1 reads KGHSH; CDR2 reads LQKENI. The CDR3 extends over 12 amino acids. In nucleotides, the CDR3 is TGTGCCAGCTCACCTGTCCGAGAGACCCAGTACTTC. Its protein product is CASSPVRETQYF.

This clone was detected a few times. CDR3 nucleotide sequence: TGTGCCAGCAGCCAAGATTTGGTAACACGAAACACCATATATTTT. Its translation: CASSQDLVTRNTIYF. This chain joins TRBV3-1 (or the pseudogene TRBV3-2) and TRBJ1-3; no firm D call. The V end lost 0 bases, the J end lost 5 bases, and 11 bases lay between the germline ends. The germline V gene encodes CDR1 LGHDT and CDR2 YNNKEL (reference sequence). The CDR3 covers 15 residues.

This clone occurred a few times. This sequence joins TRBV19 and TRBJ1-5; 7 nucleotides align to TRBD1. The junction had 8 bases not matched to a gene; V was cut back by 6 bases and J by 3 bases. The CDR3 runs 15 residues. The germline V gene has CDR1 LNHDA and CDR2 SQIVND (reference sequence). CDR3 in amino acids: CASRQNRGNNQPQHF. The DNA for the CDR3 is TGTGCCAGTAGACAAAACAGGGGAAACAATCAGCCCCAGCATTTT.

The chain is built from TRBV6-5 and TRBJ2-7, with 10 bases identical to TRBD1. V lost 6 bases and J lost 6; bases outside the gene matches: 5. This CDR3 spans 13 amino acids. Germline values: CDR1 MNHEY, CDR2 SVGAGI. The CDR3 DNA is TGTGCCAGCAGAGCGACAGGGGGCCGCGAGCAGTACTTC. Protein product: CASRATGGREQYF.

The chain joins TRBV9 to TRBJ1-3; the D is unclear. CDR1 and CDR2 from the germline V gene are SGDLS and YYNGEE. The length of the CDR3 is 17 residues. V gave up 0 bases and J gave up 0 bases, with 13 bases separating them. CDR3 bases: TGTGCCAGCAGCGTAGGGCCGGGATGGGTCTCTGGAAACACCATATATTTT. Its protein is CASSVGPGWVSGNTIYF.

The chain combines TRBV6-5 with TRBJ1-1; no clear D gene. CDR3 size: 14 residues. V gave up 3 bases and J gave up 5 bases, with 13 bases separating them. Germline V lookup: CDR1 MNHEY, CDR2 SVGAGI. As DNA, the CDR3 is TGTGCCAGCAGTTATCGGGAGGTGGGGACTGAAGCTTTCTTT. Protein: CASSYREVGTEAFF.

This chain links TRBV18 with TRBJ2-7; tentative D call: TRBD2 (5 bases). V was trimmed by 0 bases and J by 2 bases, leaving 5 bases between them. In germline, CDR1 is KGHSH, CDR2 LQKENI. This CDR3 has 13 amino acids. CDR3 DNA sequence: TGTGCCAGCTCACCACCGGGAGCCTACGAGCAGTACTTC. Protein: CASSPPGAYEQYF.

The rearrangement uses TRBV7-2 and TRBJ2-1; 10 positions agree with TRBD2. The germline CDR1 and CDR2 sequences are SGHTA and FQGNSA. This CDR3 is built from 20 residues. After removal of 0 bases from V and 0 bases from J, the junction contained 11 bases not matched to a gene. CDR3 amino acids: CASSLAPSGGVKSSYNEQFF. The CDR3 DNA reads as TGTGCCAGCAGCTTAGCCCCCAGCGGGGGGGTCAAAAGCTCCTACAATGAGCAGTTCTTC.

The chain couples TRBV19 to TRBJ2-3; 11 bases align to TRBD1. This CDR3 comprises 16 residues. The ends lost 3 bases at V and 6 bases at J; junction bases unmatched: 8. The germline V gene has CDR1 LNHDA and CDR2 SQIVND (reference sequence). The CDR3 coding sequence is TGTGCCAGTAGTATTAAAGGACAGGGGGCTTCCGATACGCAGTATTTT. Its protein product is CASSIKGQGASDTQYF.

This clone came up once. This chain joins TRBV28 and TRBJ2-7; D remains ambiguous. The V and J ends lost 3 bases and 1 base respectively, with 4 bases between them. CDR1 and CDR2 from the germline V gene are MDHEN and SYDVKM. The CDR3 totals 12 residues. CDR3 loop: CASSFQSYEQYF. The CDR3 DNA reads as TGTGCCAGCAGTTTTCAATCCTACGAGCAGTACTTC.

The V gene is TRBV7-7, the J gene TRBJ2-3, with TRBD2 matching 10 bases. The V and J ends lost 1 base and 5 bases, in that order; junction bases with no gene match: 3. CDR3 size: 15 residues. Germline V lookup: CDR1 SSHAT, CDR2 FNYEAQ (reference sequence). The CDR3, as DNA: TGTGCCAGCAGCTTAGGTGTAGCGGGGGGAGATACGCAGTATTTT. This codes for CASSLGVAGGDTQYF.

The chain couples TRBV9 to TRBJ2-3; 9 bases are a match to TRBD2. Germline V lookup: CDR1 SGDLS, CDR2 YYNGEE. This CDR3 is built from 13 residues. J lost 7 bases, V lost 6 bases, and 6 bases had no gene match. CDR3 protein: CASNAGGRNTQYF. The CDR3 region has the DNA TGTGCCAGCAATGCGGGGGGGAGAAATACGCAGTATTTT. The whole variable domain, filled in from reference TRBV9 and TRBJ2-3, reads DSGVTQTPKHLITATGQRVTLRCSPRSGDLSVYWYQQSLDQGLQFLIQYYNGEERAKGNILERFSAQQFPDLHSELNLSSLELGDSALYFCASNAGGRNTQYFGPGTRLTVL.

This clone appeared a single time. The V call is TRBV28, the J call TRBJ2-5; possible D gene TRBD2, 5 bases. V was clipped by 8 bases and J by 5 bases, with 18 bases between them. Germline-derived CDR1 and CDR2 are MDHEN and SYDVKM. CDR3 size: 14 residues. CDR3 in amino acids: CASSHREGGETQYF. CDR3 nucleotide sequence: TGTGCCAGCTCCCATCGCGAGGGCGGCGAGACCCAGTACTTC.

The chain joins TRBV7-9 to TRBJ2-7; a possible D gene is TRBD1 (6 bases). Trimming left V 3 bases short and J 7 bases short, with 13 bases between. The CDR3 runs to 13 residues. CDR1 SEHNR and CDR2 FQNEAQ come from the germline V gene (reference sequence). Written as DNA, the CDR3 is TGTGCCAGCAGCTTCCCCGGGACACATGAGCAGTACTTC. It yields the protein CASSFPGTHEQYF. Drawing the rest from reference TRBV7-9 and TRBJ2-7, the complete variable domain is DTGVSQNPRHKITKRGQNVTFRCDPISEHNRLYWYRQTLGQGPEFLTYFQNEAQLEKSRLLSDRFSAERPKGSFSTLEIQRTEQGDSAMYLCASSFPGTHEQYFGPGTRLTVT.

The V and J genes are TRBV5-4 and TRBJ1-2; TRBD1 matches 9 bases. The CDR3 covers 16 residues. The V segment lost 4 bases and the J segment 1 base; nucleotides outside the gene matches: 8. Germline CDR1 is SGHNT and CDR2 is YYREEE (reference sequence). CDR3 amino acids: CASSVPQGAHNYGYTF. As DNA, the CDR3 is TGTGCCAGCAGCGTCCCACAGGGGGCACATAACTATGGCTACACCTTC.

The gene calls are TRBV20-1 and TRBJ2-7; perhaps TRBD2 as D (6 bases). The CDR3 consists of 11 residues. Germline CDR1 DFQATT, CDR2 SNEGSKA (reference sequence). V lost 6 bases, J lost 4 bases, and 10 bases lay in between. The CDR3 region is CSADYQYEQYF. The DNA for the CDR3 is TGCAGTGCGGACTATCAATACGAGCAGTACTTC.

The V gene is TRBV6-5, the J gene TRBJ2-2; maybe TRBD1 (7 bases). Germline V CDR1 and CDR2: MNHEY, SVGAGI. V was clipped by 6 bases and J by 1 base, with 9 bases between them. This CDR3 is 14 amino acids long. CDR3 protein: CASRQGGNTGELFF. The CDR3 DNA is TGTGCCAGCAGGCAGGGGGGGAACACCGGGGAGCTGTTTTTT.

The gene calls are TRBV5-4 and TRBJ1-6, with TRBD1 identical over 7 bases. The CDR3 length is 16 residues. V gave up 3 bases and J gave up 10 bases; unmatched junction bases: 13. CDR1 is SGHNT and CDR2 is YYREEE in the germline V gene (reference sequence). The CDR3 nucleotides read TGTGCCAGCAGCTCTTTTATAGGGGGCTCGGGGTCACCCCTCCACTTT. It translates to CASSSFIGGSGSPLHF.

The genes are TRBV20-1 and TRBJ2-7, with D unclear. The V gene lost 4 bases and the J gene lost 7 bases, with 11 bases spanning the gap. The CDR3 extends over 11 amino acids. Germline CDR1 DFQATT, CDR2 SNEGSKA (reference sequence). The DNA of the CDR3 is TGCAGTGCTACGAACATCGGGGAGCAGTACTTC. Amino acid sequence: CSATNIGEQYF.